One and the same sample provided the 19 T cell receptor beta chains below, sequenced in a study of blood T cell repertoires in COVID-19. Assay used: immunoSEQ multiplex PCR; TCRdb lists only in-frame clones, some missing. The table has about 29,000 clones, roughly 80% seen once. The sample comprised peripheral blood. Receptors were obtained from an elderly man with active COVID-19.

The chain couples TRBV7-8 to TRBJ2-1; TRBD2 might be the D (5 bases). The V gene's germline CDR1 is SGHVS and CDR2 FQNEAQ. The CDR3 consists of 13 residues. V shed 5 bases and J shed 4 bases, with 9 bases lying between them. CDR3 bases: TGTGCCAGCAGCAAGGGAGTGTACAATGAGCAGTTCTTC. This gives the protein CASSKGVYNEQFF.

This clone has only a few counts. The chain links TRBV5-4 to TRBJ2-3, with a weak D call TRBD2 (6 bases). V was clipped by 0 bases and J by 2 bases, with 13 bases between them. Per the germline V gene, CDR1 is SGHNT and CDR2 is YYREEE (reference sequence). The CDR3 covers 16 residues. In DNA form, the CDR3 reads TGTGCCAGCAGCTTGGGGACTATCTCTCACACAGATACGCAGTATTTT. Its translation: CASSLGTISHTDTQYF.

The CDR3 DNA follows: TGTGCCAGCAGTGATACTGGGACAGTCTATGGCTACACCTTC. The encoded protein is CASSDTGTVYGYTF. The rearrangement joins TRBV28 to TRBJ1-2; TRBD1 agrees at 7 bases. The CDR3 contains 14 residues. The V segment lost 5 bases and the J segment 4 bases; nucleotides outside the gene matches: 7. Germline values: CDR1 MDHEN, CDR2 SYDVKM.

This chain connects TRBV5-1 to TRBJ2-1; the D is unclear. Trimming took off 0 bases at V and 3 bases at J, with 4 bases between the two ends. The CDR3 loop spans 13 amino acids. Germline CDR1 reads SGHRS; CDR2 reads YFSETQ. Here the CDR3 DNA reads TGCGCCAGCAGCTTGGACAGCTACAATGAGCAGTTCTTC. This gives the protein CASSLDSYNEQFF. Supplemented by reference TRBV5-1 and TRBJ2-1, the full variable domain reads KAGVTQTPRYLIKTRGQQVTLSCSPISGHRSVSWYQQTPGQGLQFLFEYFSETQRNKGNFPGRFSGRQFSNSRSEMNVSTLELGDSALYLCASSLDSYNEQFFGPGTRLTVL.

The gene calls are TRBV7-3 and TRBJ2-5; TRBD2 aligns across 10 bases. V lost 4 bases and J lost 5; bases outside the gene matches: 7. The CDR3 has 15 amino acids. Germline V CDR1 and CDR2: SGHTA, FQGTGA. In nucleotides, the CDR3 is TGTGCCAGCAGCTCCGGACTAGCGGTCGGGGAGACCCAGTACTTC. It translates to CASSSGLAVGETQYF. Filled out from reference TRBV7-3 and TRBJ2-5, the complete variable domain reads GAGVSQTPSNKVTEKGKYVELRCDPISGHTALYWYRQSLGQGPEFLIYFQGTGAADDSGLPNDRFFAVRPEGSVSTLKIQRTERGDSAVYLCASSSGLAVGETQYFGPGTRLLVL.

The V and J genes are TRBV4-2 and TRBJ2-7; D is uncertain. CDR3 length: 14 amino acids. V was pared by 4 bases and J by 0 bases, with 10 bases between. Germline CDR1 and CDR2: LGHNA and YNFKEQ. The CDR3, as DNA: TGTGCCAGCAGCCCTGCGCGGAGCTCCTACGAGCAGTACTTC. Its translation is CASSPARSSYEQYF.

CDR3 nucleotides: TGTGCCTGGAGTGAACCGGACAGGTCCTCCTACGAGCAGTACTTC. This gives the protein CAWSEPDRSSYEQYF. J is TRBJ2-7 and V is TRBV30, with 7 bases lining up with TRBD1. Germline V gives CDR1 GTSNPN, CDR2 SVGIG (reference sequence). There are 15 residues in the CDR3. V dropped 1 base and J dropped 0; count of bases not matched to a gene: 6.

In its sample, this clone was seen once. The J gene is TRBJ2-7, the V gene TRBV7-2; 12 bases are shared with TRBD2. This CDR3 has 19 residues. Germline V gene data show CDR1 as SGHTA and CDR2 as FQGNSA. V shed 4 bases and J 0 bases; nucleotides not matched to a gene: 13. CDR3 in DNA: TGTGCCAGCAGCTCCCCCCTTGGACTAGCGGGGATGAGCTCCTACGAGCAGTACTTC. Amino acids: CASSSPLGLAGMSSYEQYF. The whole variable domain, filled in from reference TRBV7-2 and TRBJ2-7, reads GAGVSQSPSNKVTEKGKDVELRCDPISGHTALYWYRQSLGQGLEFLIYFQGNSAPDKSGLPSDRFSAERTGGSVSTLTIQRTQQEDSAVYLCASSSPLGLAGMSSYEQYFGPGTRLTVT.

The CDR3, as DNA: TGTGCCAGCAGCCAAGACAGGGCTTCCGGCTACACCTTC. Amino acid sequence: CASSQDRASGYTF. The chain links TRBV14 to TRBJ1-2; a possible D gene is TRBD1 (5 bases). The CDR3 extends over 13 amino acids. The V end was cut by 0 bases, the J end by 8 bases, with 10 bases between. Germline lookup yields CDR1 SGHDN and CDR2 FVKESK.

The chain has TRBV5-4 and TRBJ1-2; 7 bases align to TRBD1. The CDR3 contains 15 residues. V lost 0 bases, J lost 2 bases, and 4 bases stayed unmatched. Germline values: CDR1 SGHNT, CDR2 YYREEE (reference sequence). The CDR3 here is CASSLGTGANYGYTF. As DNA, the CDR3 is TGTGCCAGCAGCTTGGGGACAGGAGCAAACTATGGCTACACCTTC.

V and J are TRBV5-6 and TRBJ2-5; D is perhaps TRBD2 (6 bases). The CDR3 is made up of 13 amino acids. V lost 3 bases to trimming and J lost 5 bases, with 11 bases between them. From germline, CDR1 is SGHDT and CDR2 YYEEEE. CDR3 nucleotides: TGTGCCAGCAGCTCGGGAGACCGGGAGACCCAGTACTTC. It codes for CASSSGDRETQYF.

CDR3 bases: TGTGCCAGTAGTAAAACAGGACAGGGTCGGGCACAGGTCAGTCGGGAGACCCAGTACTTC. Translating it yields CASSKTGQGRAQVSRETQYF. The chain links TRBV19 to TRBJ2-5; 8 bases agree with TRBD1. CDR1 is LNHDA, CDR2 SQIVND, per germline (reference sequence). V lost 4 bases, J lost 5 bases, and 24 bases stayed unmatched. This CDR3 region has 20 residues.

V usage is TRBV10-2 and J usage is TRBJ1-2; the match to TRBD1 covers 9 bases. The CDR3 is 13 residues long. Germline CDR1 WSHSY, CDR2 SAAADI. With V trimmed by 6 bases and J by 5 bases, 4 bases remained unmatched. CDR3 DNA: TGCGCCAGCAGCTTAGGACAGGGGTATGGCTACACCTTC. Residues: CASSLGQGYGYTF.

The chain has TRBV5-1 and TRBJ2-3, with D maybe TRBD2 (6 bases). The ends were cut back, 0 bases at V and 1 base at J, with 12 bases in the middle. CDR3 size: 16 residues. CDR1 and CDR2 (germline): SGHRS, YFSETQ. CDR3 DNA: TGCGCCAGCAGCTTGGCTACTGGCGGGGGCACAGATACGCAGTATTTT. This codes for CASSLATGGGTDTQYF. Using reference TRBV5-1 and TRBJ2-3 for the parts outside the CDR3, the full variable domain is KAGVTQTPRYLIKTRGQQVTLSCSPISGHRSVSWYQQTPGQGLQFLFEYFSETQRNKGNFPGRFSGRQFSNSRSEMNVSTLELGDSALYLCASSLATGGGTDTQYFGPGTRLTVL.

V usage is TRBV3-1 (or the pseudogene TRBV3-2) and J usage is TRBJ2-1, with 8 positions matching TRBD1. The CDR3 has 15 amino acids. V lost 1 base and J lost 4; bases outside the gene matches: 3. Germline CDR1 LGHDT, CDR2 YNNKEL (reference sequence). This chain's CDR3 is CASSQGRGLYNEQFF. Here the CDR3 DNA reads TGTGCCAGCAGCCAAGGCAGGGGGCTTTACAATGAGCAGTTCTTC.

The chain joins TRBV11-2 to TRBJ2-1; 7 bases map to TRBD1. The CDR3 loop spans 15 amino acids. Germline values: CDR1 SGHAT, CDR2 FQNNGV. V lost 4 bases and J lost 0; bases outside the gene matches: 3. In DNA form, the CDR3 reads TGTGCCAGCAGCTACGACAGGGACTCCTACAATGAGCAGTTCTTC. Translation gives CASSYDRDSYNEQFF. Full variable domain (rest looked up from reference TRBV11-2 and TRBJ2-1): EAGVAQSPRYKIIEKRQSVAFWCNPISGHATLYWYQQILGQGPKLLIQFQNNGVVDDSQLPKDRFSAERLKGVDSTLKIQPAKLEDSAVYLCASSYDRDSYNEQFFGPGTRLTVL.

This clone was observed once. This sequence joins TRBV25-1 and TRBJ1-1; 8 nucleotides match TRBD1. The J segment lost 5 bases and the V segment lost 5 bases, leaving 4 bases of the junction unmatched. CDR1 is MGHDK, CDR2 SYGVNS, per germline. This CDR3 is 13 amino acids long. The CDR3 loop reads CASSLTGVTEAFF. The CDR3 coding sequence is TGTGCCAGCAGTTTGACAGGGGTGACTGAAGCTTTCTTT.

CDR3 loop: CARPPGTLYEQYF. The CDR3 bases are TGCGCCAGACCACCCGGGACTCTCTACGAGCAGTACTTC. The V gene is TRBV5-1, the J gene TRBJ2-7; D may be TRBD2 (6 bases). The CDR3 contains 13 residues. CDR1 is SGHRS and CDR2 is YFSETQ in the germline V gene. Trimming took off 8 bases at V and 3 bases at J, with 15 bases between the two ends. Together with reference TRBV5-1 and TRBJ2-7, the CDR3 gives the full variable domain: KAGVTQTPRYLIKTRGQQVTLSCSPISGHRSVSWYQQTPGQGLQFLFEYFSETQRNKGNFPGRFSGRQFSNSRSEMNVSTLELGDSALYLCARPPGTLYEQYFGPGTRLTVT.

The chain employs TRBV4-2 and TRBJ1-2, with D possibly TRBD1 on 5 matching bases. Germline V gives CDR1 LGHNA, CDR2 YNFKEQ. Trimming took off 3 bases at V and 2 bases at J, with 16 bases between the two ends. The CDR3 is made up of 16 amino acids. The chain's CDR3 is CASSQDSSGINYGYTF. The CDR3 nucleotides are TGTGCCAGCAGCCAGGATTCTTCAGGGATCAACTATGGCTACACCTTC.